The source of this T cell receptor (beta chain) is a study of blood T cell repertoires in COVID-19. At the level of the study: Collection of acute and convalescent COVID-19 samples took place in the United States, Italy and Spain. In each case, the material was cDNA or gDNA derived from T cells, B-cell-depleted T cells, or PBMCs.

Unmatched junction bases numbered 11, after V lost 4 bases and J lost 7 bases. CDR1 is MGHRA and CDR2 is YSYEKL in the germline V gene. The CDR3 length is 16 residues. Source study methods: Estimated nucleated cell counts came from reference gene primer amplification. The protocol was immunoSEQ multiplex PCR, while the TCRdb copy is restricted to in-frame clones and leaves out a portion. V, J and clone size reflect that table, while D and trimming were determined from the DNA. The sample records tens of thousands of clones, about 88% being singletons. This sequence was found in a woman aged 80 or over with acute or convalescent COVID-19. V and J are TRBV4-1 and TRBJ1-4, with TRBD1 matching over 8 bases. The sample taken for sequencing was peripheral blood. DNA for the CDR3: TGCGCCAGCAGCCCCAGTCAACAGGGGGTAGGTGAAAAACTGTTTTTT. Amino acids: CASSPSQQGVGEKLFF.